This TCR beta chain was sequenced in a study of blood T cell repertoires in COVID-19. Study background: Acute and convalescent COVID-19 samples came from the United States, Italy and Spain.

The CDR3 is 14 residues long. Deletions cut 4 bases from V and 7 bases from J, with 13 bases between. Per the germline V gene, CDR1 is SGHAT and CDR2 is FQNNGV. Source study methods: Scientists estimated how many nucleated cells there were by amplifying reference gene primers. The assay was immunoSEQ multiplex PCR, and TCRdb's table has in-frame clones only and misses some. V, J and clone size were drawn from that table, and D and trimming were deduced from the DNA. The sample contains 200,000 to 250,000 clones, around nine tenths of which appear only once. This clonotype originated in a man in his 60s who had recovered from COVID-19. The specimen was peripheral blood. J is TRBJ1-4 and V is TRBV11-2; D unclear. CDR3 amino acids: CASSYHPSGEKLFF. The CDR3 nucleotides are TGTGCCAGCAGCTATCATCCTAGCGGTGAAAAACTGTTTTTT. The full variable domain, in which reference TRBV11-2 and TRBJ1-4 provide the parts outside the CDR3, is EAGVAQSPRYKIIEKRQSVAFWCNPISGHATLYWYQQILGQGPKLLIQFQNNGVVDDSQLPKDRFSAERLKGVDSTLKIQPAKLEDSAVYLCASSYHPSGEKLFFGSGTQLSVL.